This TCR beta chain was recovered during a study of blood T cell repertoires in COVID-19. Study background: Acute and convalescent COVID-19 specimens originated in the United States, Italy and Spain. The cDNA or gDNA used as material had been derived from T cells, B-cell-depleted T cells, or PBMCs.

Source study methods: Cell counts per sample came from amplifying reference gene primers. TCRdb's copy holds only in-frame clones and misses some; the assay was immunoSEQ multiplex PCR. V and J calls and clone size are those listed in that table; D and trimming were worked out from the DNA. The sample consists of around 53,000 clones, around nine tenths of them appearing once. This CDR3 comprises 11 residues. The V and J ends lost 3 bases and 4 bases respectively, with 3 bases between them. Germline V gene data show CDR1 as MNHNS and CDR2 as SASEGT. J is TRBJ1-2 and V is TRBV6-1; D is uncertain. The sequenced sample was peripheral blood. This sequence was found in a man aged 50 to 60 with acute or convalescent COVID-19. This CDR3 reads CASSDSYGYTF. The CDR3 bases are TGTGCCAGCAGTGACAGCTATGGCTACACCTTC.